This record looks at one T cell receptor (beta chain) sequence and its context. Its antigen is undetermined. This CDR3 contains 13 residues. Germline values: CDR1 DFQATT, CDR2 SNEGSKA (reference sequence). Trimming stripped 4 bases from V and 9 bases from J, with 18 bases between. An expansion of CD8+CD57+ cells by flow cytometry had been shown in patients chosen for sequencing. The entry originates in a study of CD8+CD57+ T cells in acquired aplastic anemia. Study-level points and caveats: Patients did not significantly differ from controls in CD8+ Simpson's diversity. Common to patients and controls were 25 to 30 CD8+ CDR3 sequences.

Genomic DNA provided the template from which TCR beta VDJ and CDR3 profiles were obtained. TCRdb ran MiXCR on the reads and lists one entry per CDR3 protein. This table holds 200,000 to 300,000 distinct CDR3 sequences, roughly 82% found once. The source material was sorted CD4+, CD8+, or CD8+CD57+ T cells (not recorded which) from PBMCs. This receptor was identified in a human donor with aplastic anemia. The chain has TRBV20-1 and TRBJ1-2, with D unresolved. The CDR3 spells CSATLRDKSCYTF. In nucleotides, the CDR3 is TGCAGTGCTACCCTCCGGGATAAATCCTGCTACACCTTC.